The 27 T cell receptor beta chains below all came from one sample that was sequenced in a study of T cell repertoires in cytomegalovirus infection. TCRdb reanalysed the reads using MiXCR and keeps one entry per CDR3 protein. The data hold 560,000 or so distinct CDR3 sequences, with more than 15% observed a single time. Sequencing input: CD8+ T cells from PBMCs. The receptor set was obtained from a human donor in good health (CMV status not recorded). Some clones in this sample may be carry-over from other donors' samples.

This clonotype was seen repeatedly, ten times or more. The chain joins TRBV4-1 to TRBJ1-1, with 7 bases that match TRBD1. The germline V gene has CDR1 MGHRA and CDR2 YSYEKL. With 4 bases clipped from V and 0 bases from J, the junction kept 5 bases outside the gene matches. This CDR3 contains 15 residues. CDR3 in amino acids: CASSRTGTVNTEAFF. The CDR3 DNA reads as TGCGCCAGCAGCCGAACCGGGACAGTGAACACTGAAGCTTTCTTT.

The chain joins TRBV19 to TRBJ2-7; tentatively, D is TRBD1 (6 bases). The length of the CDR3 is 14 residues. The germline gives CDR1 LNHDA, CDR2 SQIVND (reference sequence). Between the trimmed V and J ends, which lost 10 bases and 3 bases, there was a span of 19 bases. The DNA for the CDR3 is TGTGCCACCATGAATGCAGGGGTTGGCTACGAGCAGTACTTC. This encodes CATMNAGVGYEQYF.

This clonotype has more than one count but fewer than ten. V usage is TRBV19 and J usage is TRBJ2-2; D uncertain. Trimming removed 6 bases from V and 6 bases from J, with 17 bases in between. This CDR3 comprises 15 residues. Germline values: CDR1 LNHDA, CDR2 SQIVND (reference sequence). The CDR3 DNA reads as TGTGCCAGTAGCCTAATGACGAGAATCGCCGGGGAGCTGTTTTTT. Protein: CASSLMTRIAGELFF.

In regard to this clonotype: Just one base apart from a much larger clone, this may be a read error. The chain couples TRBV7-3 to TRBJ2-2, with D tentatively TRBD2 (5 bases). Trimming pared 5 bases from V and 0 bases from J, leaving 16 bases between. The CDR3 contains 17 residues. Germline CDR1 is SGHTA and CDR2 is FQGTGA. The CDR3 loop reads CASSPGSNRTNTGELFF. DNA for the CDR3: TGTGCCAGCAGCCCGGGGTCGAACAGAACGAACACCGGGGAGCTGTTTTTT. Variable domain in full (rest from reference TRBV7-3 and TRBJ2-2): GAGVSQTPSNKVTEKGKYVELRCDPISGHTALYWYRQSLGQGPEFLIYFQGTGAADDSGLPNDRFFAVRPEGSVSTLKIQRTERGDSAVYLCASSPGSNRTNTGELFFGEGSRLTVL.

This clonotype was observed a few times. The CDR3 protein is CAWSVLQGDGETQYF. The CDR3 nucleotides are TGTGCCTGGAGTGTACTACAGGGGGATGGTGAGACCCAGTACTTC. V and J are TRBV30 and TRBJ2-5; 8 nucleotides align to TRBD1. V shed 0 bases, J shed 5 bases, and the junction held 8 bases outside the gene matches. Germline loops: CDR1 GTSNPN, CDR2 SVGIG (reference sequence). The CDR3 is 15 amino acids.

This clonotype has just a few counts. The genes are TRBV19 and TRBJ1-5; D is perhaps TRBD1 (5 bases). V gave up 3 bases and J gave up 1 base, with 13 bases separating them. The CDR3 has 16 amino acids. Germline assignment: CDR1 LNHDA and CDR2 SQIVND (reference sequence). In DNA, the CDR3 is TGTGCCAGTAGTATCGGCTGGCAGGGAAGCAATCAGCCCCAGCATTTT. The encoded protein is CASSIGWQGSNQPQHF.

The chain links TRBV19 to TRBJ1-4; no reliable D call. This CDR3 comprises 15 residues. Germline CDR1 and CDR2: LNHDA and SQIVND (reference sequence). Between the trimmed V and J ends, which lost 2 bases and 0 bases, there was a span of 7 bases. In DNA form, the CDR3 reads TGTGCCAGTAGTATAAGGAGGACAACTAATGAAAAACTGTTTTTT. As protein: CASSIRRTTNEKLFF.

On this clonotype itself: The junction differs from germline at one of its ends, possibly a read error. The V and J genes are TRBV7-2 and TRBJ2-7; D ambiguous. The CDR3 sequence is 14 residues long. CDR1 and CDR2 (germline): SGHTA, FQGNSA. CDR3 coding DNA: TGTGCAAGCAGCTTAACAAGGCATCTCTACGAGCAGTACTTC. It encodes CASSLTRHLYEQYF.

This clonotype was recorded at least ten times. The chain carries TRBV3-1 and TRBJ1-1; D call uncertain. Trimming removed 0 bases from V and 1 base from J, with 3 bases in between. Looked up from germline, CDR1 is LGHDT and CDR2 is YNNKEL (reference sequence). The CDR3 extends over 13 amino acids. The chain's CDR3 is CASSQEGNTEAFF. DNA for the CDR3: TGTGCCAGCAGCCAAGAAGGGAACACTGAAGCTTTCTTT.

This clonotype came up a few times. The chain uses TRBV20-1 and TRBJ2-7; unclear D gene. The CDR3 contains 12 residues. Deletions cut 1 base from V and 6 bases from J, with 10 bases between. Germline V gene sequence: CDR1 DFQATT, CDR2 SNEGSKA (reference sequence). The CDR3 nucleotides are TGCAGTGCTAGAGTGGAATACCGCGAGCAGTACTTC. Its translation: CSARVEYREQYF.

This clonotype was found a few times. The rearrangement uses TRBV12-3 or TRBV12-4 and TRBJ2-5, with 7 bases fitting TRBD1. The CDR3 runs to 15 residues. J lost 1 base, V lost 5 bases, and 7 bases had no gene match. CDR3 sequence reads: CASSAWDRSQETQYF. The CDR3 DNA follows: TGTGCCAGCAGTGCCTGGGACAGATCCCAAGAGACCCAGTACTTC.

This clonotype was detected ten times or more. The chain links TRBV12-3 or TRBV12-4 to TRBJ1-3, with D hard to call. The CDR3 sequence is 13 residues long. Trimming took off 3 bases at V and 2 bases at J, with 5 bases between the two ends. DNA of the CDR3: TGTGCCAGCAGTTTGGGGACTGGAAACACCATATATTTT. Protein sequence: CASSLGTGNTIYF.

A few counts support this clonotype. This rearrangement joins TRBV28 to TRBJ1-2; no reliable D call. V was shortened by 3 bases and J by 4 bases, with 18 bases between the two germline ends. The CDR3 has 16 residues. Germline V gene sequence: CDR1 MDHEN, CDR2 SYDVKM. The chain's CDR3 is CASSFSADSYFYGYTF. The CDR3 DNA reads TGTGCCAGCAGTTTCTCAGCGGATTCCTACTTCTATGGCTACACCTTC.

This clonotype occurred many times. The chain combines TRBV6-5 with TRBJ2-1, with 11 bases aligning to TRBD1. From germline, CDR1 is MNHEY and CDR2 SVGAGI. The length of the CDR3 is 16 residues. With 2 bases clipped from V and 8 bases from J, the junction kept 8 bases outside the gene matches. The CDR3 coding sequence is TGTGCCAGCAGTTACCCCCGGACAGGGGGCAGGGATGAGCAGTTCTTC. Translation: CASSYPRTGGRDEQFF.

V and J are TRBV5-1 and TRBJ2-1; TRBD1 aligns across 10 bases. This CDR3 spans 17 amino acids. V lost 4 bases and J lost 6; bases outside the gene matches: 13. Germline assignment: CDR1 SGHRS and CDR2 YFSETQ. CDR3 DNA sequence: TGCGCCAGCAGCCCCACCTCCGGGACAGGGGTTCTCAATGAGCAGTTCTTC. Protein product: CASSPTSGTGVLNEQFF.

This chain joins TRBV19 and TRBJ2-7; TRBD1 agrees at 7 bases. CDR1 is LNHDA and CDR2 is SQIVND in the germline V gene (reference sequence). Losses at the gene ends were 6 bases for V and 2 bases for J; bases not matched to a gene: 13. The CDR3 length is 16 residues. The CDR3 DNA reads as TGTGCCAGTAGCTCCAGGGGGTGGACACCGACCTACGAGCAGTACTTC. Its translation is CASSSRGWTPTYEQYF.

This chain links TRBV6-4 with TRBJ2-3, with TRBD2 matching over 12 bases. The V gene's germline CDR1 is MRHNA and CDR2 SNTAGT. V was clipped by 6 bases and J by 4 bases; unmatched bases: 5. The CDR3 loop spans 15 amino acids. The CDR3 nucleotides read TGTGCCAGCAGCCAGCTAGCGGGAGGGTCAGATACGCAGTATTTT. Amino acids: CASSQLAGGSDTQYF.

This clonotype was recorded a few times. The conserved phenylalanine or tryptophan normally closing the CDR3 is absent here, so this likely arose from a read error. The chain has TRBV4-2 and TRBJ2-7; tentative D call: TRBD2 (6 bases). Trimming removed 0 bases from V and 2 bases from J, with 17 bases in between. CDR1 is LGHNA, CDR2 YNFKEQ, per germline. This CDR3 is 17 amino acids long. CDR3 nucleotide sequence: TGTGCCAGCAGCCAAGATCTAGGGCCTTGGGAGGCCTACGAGCAGTACTTA. This translates into CASSQDLGPWEAYEQYL.

This clonotype was observed at least ten times. This chain uses TRBV11-2 with TRBJ1-1; 10 nucleotides line up with TRBD1. Germline V gene lookup returns CDR1 SGHAT and CDR2 FQNNGV. Trimming at V came to 4 bases and at J to 11 bases, leaving 13 bases not matched to a gene. CDR3 length: 15 amino acids. This chain's CDR3 is CASSSAGQGRFWAFF. The CDR3 DNA reads as TGTGCCAGCAGCTCCGCGGGACAGGGGAGATTTTGGGCTTTCTTT.

This clonotype was counted ten times or more. The chain combines TRBV12-3 or TRBV12-4 with TRBJ2-3, with 13 bases fitting TRBD2. Trimming at V came to 4 bases and at J to 6 bases, leaving 13 bases not matched to a gene. This CDR3 has 18 amino acids. Here the CDR3 reads CASSSRTSGGPHGDTQYF. The CDR3 DNA is TGTGCCAGCAGTTCTCGGACTAGCGGGGGCCCACATGGGGATACGCAGTATTTT.

CDR3 residues: CASSAPLGLASEQFF. CDR3 in DNA: TGTGCCAGCAGCGCACCGTTGGGACTAGCCAGTGAGCAGTTCTTC. The chain combines TRBV9 with TRBJ2-1, with 9 nucleotides matching TRBD2. Germline V gene sequence: CDR1 SGDLS, CDR2 YYNGEE. The J segment lost 9 bases and the V segment lost 3 bases, leaving 10 bases of the junction unmatched. The CDR3 consists of 15 residues. Full variable domain (remainder filled in from reference TRBV9 and TRBJ2-1): DSGVTQTPKHLITATGQRVTLRCSPRSGDLSVYWYQQSLDQGLQFLIQYYNGEERAKGNILERFSAQQFPDLHSELNLSSLELGDSALYFCASSAPLGLASEQFFGPGTRLTVL.

This clonotype was recorded at least ten times. The gene calls are TRBV4-1 and TRBJ2-1; no reliable D call. Trimming pared 0 bases from V and 9 bases from J, leaving 12 bases between. This CDR3 has 14 amino acids. Germline V gene sequence: CDR1 MGHRA, CDR2 YSYEKL. CDR3: CASSQDIGDVEQFF. The DNA of the CDR3 is TGCGCCAGCAGCCAAGATATTGGAGACGTTGAGCAGTTCTTC.

This chain connects TRBV20-1 to TRBJ2-5, with D maybe TRBD2 (5 bases). This CDR3 contains 15 residues. CDR1 and CDR2 from the germline V gene are DFQATT and SNEGSKA (reference sequence). With 2 bases removed from V and 1 base from J, the gap between germline ends came to 14 bases. Here the CDR3 reads CSARIRGRAQETQYF. CDR3 nucleotides: TGCAGTGCTAGAATCCGGGGTCGCGCCCAAGAGACCCAGTACTTC.

In this sample, this clonotype turned up many times. This chain uses TRBV20-1 with TRBJ2-3; 9 bases agree with TRBD2. With 5 bases clipped from V and 0 bases from J, the junction kept 3 bases outside the gene matches. CDR1 is DFQATT and CDR2 is SNEGSKA in the germline V gene (reference sequence). CDR3 length: 14 residues. CDR3 residues: CSAEREASTDTQYF. The CDR3 DNA reads as TGCAGTGCTGAGCGGGAGGCCAGCACAGATACGCAGTATTTT.

The sample holds many counts of this clonotype. The chain carries TRBV11-2 and TRBJ2-1; D ambiguous. In germline, CDR1 is SGHAT, CDR2 FQNNGV. The CDR3 contains 16 residues. V was shortened by 0 bases and J by 7 bases, with 16 bases between the two germline ends. CDR3 region: CASSLERDTVWNEQFF. For the CDR3, the DNA is TGTGCCAGCAGCTTAGAAAGAGACACCGTTTGGAATGAGCAGTTCTTC.

This clonotype was recorded many times. The genes are TRBV6-6 and TRBJ2-7; D uncertain. This CDR3 is 12 amino acids long. Germline V gene data show CDR1 as MNHNY and CDR2 as SVGAGI (reference sequence). The V end lost 6 bases, the J end lost 2 bases, and 8 bases lay between the germline ends. The CDR3 DNA sequence: TGTGCCAGCAGCCCTAATCCCTACGAGCAGTACTTC. Translation: CASSPNPYEQYF.

This clonotype was observed at least ten times. The chain has TRBV7-9 and TRBJ1-1, with 7 nucleotides matching TRBD1. Germline values: CDR1 SEHNR, CDR2 FQNEAQ (reference sequence). V gave up 0 bases and J gave up 0 bases; unmatched junction bases: 13. This CDR3 has 19 amino acids. As DNA, the CDR3 is TGTGCCAGCAGCTTAGCGAAGGCAGGGGGAAGTAGTGTGAACACTGAAGCTTTCTTT. Translating gives CASSLAKAGGSSVNTEAFF.